This TCR beta chain was recovered during a study of blood T cells in healthy people across ages. Findings and caveats of the study: Donors of long life had a larger count of naive CD4+ cells and greater diversity than aged donors.

In the case of this clonotype: Its antigen is not identified.

The CDR3 covers 15 residues. The V gene's germline CDR1 is DFQATT and CDR2 SNEGSKA (reference sequence). The V end lost 5 bases, the J end lost 5 bases, and 20 bases lay between the germline ends. A second PCR, run for about 6 to 11 cycles, used a sample-barcoded 5' primer plus a J-beta primer mix. TCRdb ran MiXCR on the 5' RACE reads and lists one entry per CDR3 protein. The table has just over 1 million distinct CDR3 sequences, 35% to 50% seen once. The V and J genes are TRBV20-1 and TRBJ2-3; TRBD1 or TRBD2 may be the D gene (5 bases each). The sequence was obtained from an older woman in good health. The sequencing sample was made of blood. The CDR3 DNA reads TGCAGTGCTCAGGTCCCCTCGAGAGGGGAAGATACGCAGTATTTT. The encoded protein is CSAQVPSRGEDTQYF.